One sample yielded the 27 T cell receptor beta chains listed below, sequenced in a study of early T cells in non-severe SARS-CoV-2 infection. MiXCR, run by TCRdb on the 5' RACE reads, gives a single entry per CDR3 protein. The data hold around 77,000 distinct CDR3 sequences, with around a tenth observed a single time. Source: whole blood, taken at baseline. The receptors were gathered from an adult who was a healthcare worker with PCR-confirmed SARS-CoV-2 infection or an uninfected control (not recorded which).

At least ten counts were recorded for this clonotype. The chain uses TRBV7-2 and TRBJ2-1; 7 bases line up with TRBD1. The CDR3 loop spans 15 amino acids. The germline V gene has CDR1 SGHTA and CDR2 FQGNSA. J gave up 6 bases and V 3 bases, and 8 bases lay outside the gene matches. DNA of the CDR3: TGTGCCAGCAGCTTGGGTACAGGGGCGCCCAATGAGCAGTTCTTC. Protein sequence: CASSLGTGAPNEQFF.

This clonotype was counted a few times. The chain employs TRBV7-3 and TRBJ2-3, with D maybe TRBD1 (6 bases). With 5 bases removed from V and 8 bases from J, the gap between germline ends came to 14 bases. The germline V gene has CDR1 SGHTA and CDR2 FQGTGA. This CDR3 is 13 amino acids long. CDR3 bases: TGTGCCAGCAGCCCCGATATCAGGGGTACGCAGTATTTT. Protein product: CASSPDIRGTQYF.

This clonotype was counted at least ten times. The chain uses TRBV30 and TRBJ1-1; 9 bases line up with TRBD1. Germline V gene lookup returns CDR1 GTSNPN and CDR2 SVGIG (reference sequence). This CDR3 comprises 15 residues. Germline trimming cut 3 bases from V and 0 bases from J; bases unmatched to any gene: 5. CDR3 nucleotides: TGTGCCTGGAGGGGACAGGGATGGATGAACACTGAAGCTTTCTTT. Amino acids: CAWRGQGWMNTEAFF.

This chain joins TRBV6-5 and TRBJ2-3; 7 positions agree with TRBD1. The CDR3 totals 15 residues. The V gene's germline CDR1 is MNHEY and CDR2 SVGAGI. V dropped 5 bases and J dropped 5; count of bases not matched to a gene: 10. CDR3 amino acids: CASSPRGLGVDTQYF. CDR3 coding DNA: TGTGCCAGCAGTCCTAGGGGGCTTGGGGTAGATACGCAGTATTTT.

The CDR3 loop is CASSLRQGARDEQFF. In DNA, the CDR3 is TGCGCCAGCAGCTTAAGACAGGGGGCGCGGGATGAGCAGTTCTTC. The chain joins TRBV5-1 to TRBJ2-1; 10 bases align to TRBD1. This CDR3 is 15 amino acids long. Germline loops: CDR1 SGHRS, CDR2 YFSETQ. Trimming at V came to 2 bases and at J to 8 bases, leaving 7 bases not matched to a gene. Together with reference TRBV5-1 and TRBJ2-1, the CDR3 gives the full variable domain: KAGVTQTPRYLIKTRGQQVTLSCSPISGHRSVSWYQQTPGQGLQFLFEYFSETQRNKGNFPGRFSGRQFSNSRSEMNVSTLELGDSALYLCASSLRQGARDEQFFGPGTRLTVL.

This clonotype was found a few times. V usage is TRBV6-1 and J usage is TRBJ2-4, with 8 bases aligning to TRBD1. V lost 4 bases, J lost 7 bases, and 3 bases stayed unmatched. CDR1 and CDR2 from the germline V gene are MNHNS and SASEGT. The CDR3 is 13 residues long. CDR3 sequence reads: CASSVTGVNIQYF. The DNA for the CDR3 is TGTGCCAGCAGTGTGACAGGGGTGAACATTCAGTACTTC.

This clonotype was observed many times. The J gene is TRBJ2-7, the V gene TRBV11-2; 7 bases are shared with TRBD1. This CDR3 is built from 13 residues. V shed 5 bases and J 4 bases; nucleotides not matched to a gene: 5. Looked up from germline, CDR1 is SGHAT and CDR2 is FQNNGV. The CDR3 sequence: CASSNTGEYEQYF. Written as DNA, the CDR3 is TGTGCCAGCAGCAACACAGGGGAATACGAGCAGTACTTC.

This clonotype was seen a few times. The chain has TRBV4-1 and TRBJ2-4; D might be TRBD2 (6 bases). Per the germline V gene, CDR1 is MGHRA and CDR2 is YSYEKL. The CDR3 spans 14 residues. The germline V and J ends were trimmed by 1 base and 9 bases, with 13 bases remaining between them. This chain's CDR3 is CASSQAASEGIQYF. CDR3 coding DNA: TGCGCCAGCAGCCAAGCAGCGTCGGAGGGCATTCAGTACTTC.

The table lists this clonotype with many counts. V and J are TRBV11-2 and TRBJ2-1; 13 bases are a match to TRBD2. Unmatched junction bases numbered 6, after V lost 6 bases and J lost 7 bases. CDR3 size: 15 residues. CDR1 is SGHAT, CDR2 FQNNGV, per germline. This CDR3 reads CASRRLAGGSNEQFF. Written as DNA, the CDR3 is TGTGCCAGCAGGAGACTAGCGGGGGGTTCTAATGAGCAGTTCTTC.

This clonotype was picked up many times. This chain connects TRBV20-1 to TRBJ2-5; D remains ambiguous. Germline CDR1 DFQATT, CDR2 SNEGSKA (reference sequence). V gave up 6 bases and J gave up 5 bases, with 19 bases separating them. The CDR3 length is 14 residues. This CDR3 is CSAIPPGRGETQYF. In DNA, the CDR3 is TGCAGTGCCATTCCCCCGGGCCGCGGCGAGACCCAGTACTTC.

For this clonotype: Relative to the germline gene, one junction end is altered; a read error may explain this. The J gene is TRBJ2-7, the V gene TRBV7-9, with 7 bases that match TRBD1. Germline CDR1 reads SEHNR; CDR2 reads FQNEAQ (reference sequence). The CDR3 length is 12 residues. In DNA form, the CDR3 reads TGTGCCGGCAGTTTACAGGGGTACGAGCAGTACTTC. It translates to CAGSLQGYEQYF.

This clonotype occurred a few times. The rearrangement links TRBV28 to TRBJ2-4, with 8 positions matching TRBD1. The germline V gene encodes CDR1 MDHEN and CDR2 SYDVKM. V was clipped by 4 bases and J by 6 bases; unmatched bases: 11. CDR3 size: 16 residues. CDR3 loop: CASSSMTGARGNIQYF. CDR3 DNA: TGTGCCAGCAGTTCAATGACAGGGGCAAGGGGAAACATTCAGTACTTC.

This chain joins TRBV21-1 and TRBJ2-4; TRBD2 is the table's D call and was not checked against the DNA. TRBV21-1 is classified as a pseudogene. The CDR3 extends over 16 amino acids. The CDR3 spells CASSKRLAGAKNIQYF. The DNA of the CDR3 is TGTGCCAGCAGCAAGCGACTAGCGGGGGCCAAAAACATTCAGTACTTC.

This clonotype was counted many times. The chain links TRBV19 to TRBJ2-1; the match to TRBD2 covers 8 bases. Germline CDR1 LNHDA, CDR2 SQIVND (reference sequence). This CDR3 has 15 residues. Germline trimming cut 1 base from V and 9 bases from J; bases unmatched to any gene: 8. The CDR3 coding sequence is TGTGCCAGTAGTATAGGGGTGGCTGCGGGAGGTGAGCAGTTCTTC. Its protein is CASSIGVAAGGEQFF.

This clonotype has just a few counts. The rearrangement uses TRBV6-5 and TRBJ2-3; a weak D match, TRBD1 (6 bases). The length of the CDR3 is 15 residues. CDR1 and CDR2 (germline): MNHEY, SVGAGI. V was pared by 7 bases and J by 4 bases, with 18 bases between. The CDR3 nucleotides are TGTGCCAGCAAACGGACAGACCACCCAGCAGATACGCAGTATTTT. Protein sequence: CASKRTDHPADTQYF.

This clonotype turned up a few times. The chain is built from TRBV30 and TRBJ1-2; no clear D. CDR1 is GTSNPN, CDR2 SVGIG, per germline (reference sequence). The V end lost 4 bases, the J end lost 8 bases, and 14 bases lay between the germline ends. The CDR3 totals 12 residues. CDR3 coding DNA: TGTGCCTGGACCCCGAGCGCGGGCGGCTACACCTTC. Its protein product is CAWTPSAGGYTF. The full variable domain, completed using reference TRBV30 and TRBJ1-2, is SQTIHQWPATLVQPVGSPLSLECTVEGTSNPNLYWYRQAAGRGLQLLFYSVGIGQISSEVPQNLSASRPQDRQFILSSKKLLLSDSGFYLCAWTPSAGGYTFGSGTRLTVV.

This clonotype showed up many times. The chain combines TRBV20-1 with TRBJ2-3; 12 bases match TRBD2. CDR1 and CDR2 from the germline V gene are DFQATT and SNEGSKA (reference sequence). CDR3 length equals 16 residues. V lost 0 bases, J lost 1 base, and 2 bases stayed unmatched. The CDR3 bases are TGCAGTGCTAGAGATCGGACTAGCGGGGGCACAGATACGCAGTATTTT. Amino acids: CSARDRTSGGTDTQYF.

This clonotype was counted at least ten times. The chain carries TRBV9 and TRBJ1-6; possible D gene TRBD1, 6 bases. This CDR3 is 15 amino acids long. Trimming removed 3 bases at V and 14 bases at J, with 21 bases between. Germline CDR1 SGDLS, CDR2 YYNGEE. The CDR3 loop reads CASSERQVPGVALHF. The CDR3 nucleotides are TGTGCCAGCAGCGAGAGACAGGTCCCGGGGGTGGCCCTCCACTTT. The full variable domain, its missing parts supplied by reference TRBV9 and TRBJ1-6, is DSGVTQTPKHLITATGQRVTLRCSPRSGDLSVYWYQQSLDQGLQFLIQYYNGEERAKGNILERFSAQQFPDLHSELNLSSLELGDSALYFCASSERQVPGVALHFGNGTRLTVT.

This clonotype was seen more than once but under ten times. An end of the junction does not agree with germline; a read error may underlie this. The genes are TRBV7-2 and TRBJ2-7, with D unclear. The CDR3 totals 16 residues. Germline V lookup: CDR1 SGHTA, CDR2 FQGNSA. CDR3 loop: CASSLASGRSSSEQYF. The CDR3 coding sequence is TGTGCCAGCAGCTTAGCATCAGGACGGTCTTCCTCCGAGCAGTACTTC.

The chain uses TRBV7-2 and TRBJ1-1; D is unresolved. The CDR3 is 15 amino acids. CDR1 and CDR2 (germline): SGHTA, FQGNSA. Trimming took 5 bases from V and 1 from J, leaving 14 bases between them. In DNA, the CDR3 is TGTGCCAGCAGCCCGACTGGGATCCCGAACACTGAAGCTTTCTTT. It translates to CASSPTGIPNTEAFF.

The CDR3 here is CASSDSGLAGELSGELFF. The CDR3, as DNA: TGTGCCAGCAGTGATTCGGGACTAGCGGGGGAGTTGTCCGGGGAGCTGTTTTTT. The chain carries TRBV25-1 and TRBJ2-2, with TRBD2 matching 14 bases. This CDR3 region has 18 residues. The trim removed 3 bases at V and 6 bases at J, leaving 9 bases unmatched. The germline CDR1 and CDR2 sequences are MGHDK and SYGVNS.

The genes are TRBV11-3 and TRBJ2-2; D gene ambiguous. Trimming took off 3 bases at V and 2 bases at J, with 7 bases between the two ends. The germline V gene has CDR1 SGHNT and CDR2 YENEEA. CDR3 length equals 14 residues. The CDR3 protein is CASSFASNTGELFF. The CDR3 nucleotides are TGTGCCAGCAGCTTCGCATCTAACACCGGGGAGCTGTTTTTT.

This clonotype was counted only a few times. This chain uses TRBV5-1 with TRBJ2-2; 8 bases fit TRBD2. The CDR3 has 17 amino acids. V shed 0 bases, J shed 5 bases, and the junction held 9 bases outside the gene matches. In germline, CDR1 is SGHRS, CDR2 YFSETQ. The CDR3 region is CASSLDFRAGATGELFF. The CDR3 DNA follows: TGCGCCAGCAGCTTGGATTTCCGAGCGGGGGCGACCGGGGAGCTGTTTTTT. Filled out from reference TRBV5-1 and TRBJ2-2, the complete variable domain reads KAGVTQTPRYLIKTRGQQVTLSCSPISGHRSVSWYQQTPGQGLQFLFEYFSETQRNKGNFPGRFSGRQFSNSRSEMNVSTLELGDSALYLCASSLDFRAGATGELFFGEGSRLTVL.

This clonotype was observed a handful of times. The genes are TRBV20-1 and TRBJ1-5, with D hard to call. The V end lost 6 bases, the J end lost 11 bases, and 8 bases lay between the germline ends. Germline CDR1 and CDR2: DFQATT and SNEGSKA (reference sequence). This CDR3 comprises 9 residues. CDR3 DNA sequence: TGCAGTGCCCCCCCTACCCAGCATTTT. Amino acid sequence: CSAPPTQHF.

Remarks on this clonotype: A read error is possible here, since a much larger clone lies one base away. This chain's CDR3 is CASRLSGKSLHF. The CDR3 nucleotides are TGTGCCAGCAGGCTCTCTGGCAAGTCCCTCCACTTT. V gene TRBV9 combines with J gene TRBJ1-6; no reliable D call. In germline, CDR1 is SGDLS, CDR2 YYNGEE. The CDR3 totals 12 residues. The germline V and J ends were trimmed by 5 bases and 14 bases, with 14 bases remaining between them.

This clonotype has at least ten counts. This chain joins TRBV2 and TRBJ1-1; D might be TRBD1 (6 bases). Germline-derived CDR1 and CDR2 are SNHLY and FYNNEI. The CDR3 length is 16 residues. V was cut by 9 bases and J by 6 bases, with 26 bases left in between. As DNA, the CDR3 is TGTGCCAGAGAACTGCGTGAGACAGGCCGAGAGCCTGAAGCTTTCTTT. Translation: CARELRETGREPEAFF.

Here the CDR3 DNA reads TGTGCCAGCCGCCCGCGGGGGGTAGCGGGGGTCCCCACAGATACGCAGTATTTT. It yields the protein CASRPRGVAGVPTDTQYF. This chain links TRBV7-2 with TRBJ2-3; 9 positions match TRBD2. The V gene end was trimmed by 8 bases and the J gene end by 2 bases; junction bases not matched to a gene: 17. The CDR3 covers 18 residues. The germline V gene has CDR1 SGHTA and CDR2 FQGNSA.